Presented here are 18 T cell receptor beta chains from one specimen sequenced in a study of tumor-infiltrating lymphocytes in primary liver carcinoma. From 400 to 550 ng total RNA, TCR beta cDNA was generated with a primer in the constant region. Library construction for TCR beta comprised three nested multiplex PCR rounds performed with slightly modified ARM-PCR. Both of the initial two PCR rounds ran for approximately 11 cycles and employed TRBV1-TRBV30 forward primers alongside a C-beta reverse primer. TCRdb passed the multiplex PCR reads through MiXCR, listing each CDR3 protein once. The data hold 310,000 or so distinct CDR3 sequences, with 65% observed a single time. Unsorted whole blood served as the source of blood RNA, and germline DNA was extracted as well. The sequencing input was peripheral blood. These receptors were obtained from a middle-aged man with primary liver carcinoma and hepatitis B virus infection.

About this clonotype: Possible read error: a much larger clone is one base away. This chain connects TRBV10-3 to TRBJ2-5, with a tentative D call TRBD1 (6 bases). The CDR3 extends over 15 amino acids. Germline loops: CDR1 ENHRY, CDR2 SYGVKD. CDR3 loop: CAISQGRGNQETPYF. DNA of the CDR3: TGTGCCATCAGCCAGGGGCGAGGTAACCAAGAGACCCCGTACTTC.

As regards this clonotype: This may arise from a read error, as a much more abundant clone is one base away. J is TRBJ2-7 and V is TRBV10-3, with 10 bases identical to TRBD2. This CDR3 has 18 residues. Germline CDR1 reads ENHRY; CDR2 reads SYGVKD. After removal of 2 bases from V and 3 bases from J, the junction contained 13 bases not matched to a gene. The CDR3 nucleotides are TGTGCCATCAGTGAGCCCAGCGGGAGGGCCTCAAACTTCTACGAGCAGTACTTC. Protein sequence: CAISEPSGRASNFYEQYF.

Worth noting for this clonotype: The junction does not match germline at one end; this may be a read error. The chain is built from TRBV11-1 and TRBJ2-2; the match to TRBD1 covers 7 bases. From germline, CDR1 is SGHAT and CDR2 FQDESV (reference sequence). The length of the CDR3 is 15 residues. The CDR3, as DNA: TGTGCCAGCGGCTACCAACAGGGGAACACCGTGGAGCTGTTTTTT. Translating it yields CASGYQQGNTVELFF.

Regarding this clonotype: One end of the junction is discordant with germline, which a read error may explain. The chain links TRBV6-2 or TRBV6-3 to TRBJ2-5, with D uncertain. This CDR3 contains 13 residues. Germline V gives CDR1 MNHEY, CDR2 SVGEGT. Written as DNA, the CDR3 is TGTGCCAGCAGTTTTCCCGGCCAAGAGACCCACTACTTC. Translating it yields CASSFPGQETHYF.

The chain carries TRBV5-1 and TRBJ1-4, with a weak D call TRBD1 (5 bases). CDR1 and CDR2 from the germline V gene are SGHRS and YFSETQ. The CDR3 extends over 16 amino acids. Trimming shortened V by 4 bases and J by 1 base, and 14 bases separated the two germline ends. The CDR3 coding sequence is TGCGCCAGCAGCCTCCAGGGCAGAAGAACTAATGAAAAACTGTTTTTT. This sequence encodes CASSLQGRRTNEKLFF.

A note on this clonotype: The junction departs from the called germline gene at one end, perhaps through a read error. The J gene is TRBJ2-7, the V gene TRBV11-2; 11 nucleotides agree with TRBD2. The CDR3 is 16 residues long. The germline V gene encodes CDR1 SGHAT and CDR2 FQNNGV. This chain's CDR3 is CASSPPGLAEGNDQYF. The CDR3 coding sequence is TGTGCCAGCAGCCCACCGGGACTAGCGGAGGGAAACGATCAGTATTTC.

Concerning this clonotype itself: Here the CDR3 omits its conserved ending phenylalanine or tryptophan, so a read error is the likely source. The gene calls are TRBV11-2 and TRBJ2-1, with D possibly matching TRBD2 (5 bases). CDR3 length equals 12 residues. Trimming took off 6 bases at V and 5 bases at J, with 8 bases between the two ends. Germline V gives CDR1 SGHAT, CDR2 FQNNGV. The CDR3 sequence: CASRGEDNEQFV. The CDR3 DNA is TGTGCCAGCAGGGGAGAGGACAATGAGCAGTTCGTC.

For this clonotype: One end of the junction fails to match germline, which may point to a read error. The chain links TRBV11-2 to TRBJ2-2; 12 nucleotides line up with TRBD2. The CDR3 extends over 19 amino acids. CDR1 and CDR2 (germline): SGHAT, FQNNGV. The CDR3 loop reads CASSLVSLAGGPDTGEPFF. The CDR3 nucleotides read TGTGCCAGCAGCTTAGTTTCTCTAGCGGGAGGGCCTGACACCGGGGAGCCGTTTTTT.

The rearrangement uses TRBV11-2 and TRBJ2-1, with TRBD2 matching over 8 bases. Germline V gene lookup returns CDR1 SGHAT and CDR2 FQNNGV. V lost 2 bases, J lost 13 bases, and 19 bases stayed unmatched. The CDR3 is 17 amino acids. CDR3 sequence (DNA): TGTGCCAGCAGCTTACAGTCTTTCCGGGAGGGAGCCAATGGTCAGTTCTTC. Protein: CASSLQSFREGANGQFF.

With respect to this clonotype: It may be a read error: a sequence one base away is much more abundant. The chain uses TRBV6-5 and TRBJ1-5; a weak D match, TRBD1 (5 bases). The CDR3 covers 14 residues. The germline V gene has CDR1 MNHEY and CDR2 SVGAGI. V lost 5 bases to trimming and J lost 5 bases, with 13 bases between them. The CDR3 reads CASSPRDCDQPQHF. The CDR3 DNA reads TGTGCCAGCAGTCCCCGGGACTGTGATCAGCCCCAGCATTTT.

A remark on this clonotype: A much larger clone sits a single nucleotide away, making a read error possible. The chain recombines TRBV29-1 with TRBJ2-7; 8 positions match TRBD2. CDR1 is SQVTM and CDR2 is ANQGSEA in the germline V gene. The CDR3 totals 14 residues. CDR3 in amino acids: CGVVVAGGSYEQYF. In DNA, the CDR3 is TGCGGCGTTGTGGTGGCGGGAGGATCCTACGAGCAGTACTTC.

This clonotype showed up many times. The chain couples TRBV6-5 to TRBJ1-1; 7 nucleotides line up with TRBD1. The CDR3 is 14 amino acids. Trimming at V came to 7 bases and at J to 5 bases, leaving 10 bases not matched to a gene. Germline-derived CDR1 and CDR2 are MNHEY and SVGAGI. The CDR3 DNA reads TGTGCCAGCATTAGAGGGGGCGCGGGTACTGAAGCTTTCTTT. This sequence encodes CASIRGGAGTEAFF.

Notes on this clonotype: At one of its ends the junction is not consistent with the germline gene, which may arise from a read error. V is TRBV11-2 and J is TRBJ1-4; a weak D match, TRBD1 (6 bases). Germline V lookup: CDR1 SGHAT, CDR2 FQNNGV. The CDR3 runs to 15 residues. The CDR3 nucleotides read TGTGCCATCAGCTCTCGGACAGCAGCTAATGAAAAACTGTTTTTT. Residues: CAISSRTAANEKLFF.

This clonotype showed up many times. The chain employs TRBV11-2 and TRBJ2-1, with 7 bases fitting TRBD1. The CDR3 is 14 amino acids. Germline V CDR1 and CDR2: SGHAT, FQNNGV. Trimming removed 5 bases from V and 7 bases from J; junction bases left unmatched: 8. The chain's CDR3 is CASSPRSGGNEQFF. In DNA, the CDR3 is TGTGCCAGCAGCCCCCGCTCAGGGGGAAATGAGCAGTTCTTC.

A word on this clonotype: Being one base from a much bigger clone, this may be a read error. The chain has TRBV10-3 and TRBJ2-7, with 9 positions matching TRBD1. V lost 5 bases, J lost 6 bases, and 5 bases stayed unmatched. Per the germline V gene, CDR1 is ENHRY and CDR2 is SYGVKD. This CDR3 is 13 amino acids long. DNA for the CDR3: TGTGCCATCAGTCGGGACAGGGACAGCGAGCAGTACTTC. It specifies CAISRDRDSEQYF.

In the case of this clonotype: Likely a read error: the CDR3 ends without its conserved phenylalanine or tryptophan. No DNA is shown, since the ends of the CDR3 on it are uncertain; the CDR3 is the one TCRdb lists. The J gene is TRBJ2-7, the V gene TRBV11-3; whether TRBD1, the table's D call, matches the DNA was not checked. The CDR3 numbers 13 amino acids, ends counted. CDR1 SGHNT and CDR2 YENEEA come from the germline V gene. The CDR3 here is CASSSGHLNEQYS.

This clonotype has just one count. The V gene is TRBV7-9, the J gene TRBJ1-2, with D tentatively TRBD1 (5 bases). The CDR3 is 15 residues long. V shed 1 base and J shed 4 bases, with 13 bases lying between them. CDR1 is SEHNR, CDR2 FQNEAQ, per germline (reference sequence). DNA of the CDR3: TGTGCCAGCAGCTTAGGGCAGGGCGTGAGCTATGGCTACACCTTC. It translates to CASSLGQGVSYGYTF.

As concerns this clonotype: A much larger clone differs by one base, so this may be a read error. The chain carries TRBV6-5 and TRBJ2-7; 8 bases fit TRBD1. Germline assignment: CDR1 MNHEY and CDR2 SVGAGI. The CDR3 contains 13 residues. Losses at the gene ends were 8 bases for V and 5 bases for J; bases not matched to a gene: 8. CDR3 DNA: TGTGCCAGCGGTGGACAGGGCCTGAACGAGCAGTACTTC. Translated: CASGGQGLNEQYF.